This passage covers 14 T cell receptor beta chains from one sample sequenced in a study of cytomegalovirus exposure and HLA in healthy donors (dated by TCRdb to about 2017). The library was obtained by the immunoSEQ multiplex PCR assay. The multiplex PCR relied on a mix of 60 forward primers for TCR Vbeta segments and 13 reverse primers for TCR Jbeta segments. What TCRdb holds here is the immuneACCESS table cut down to in-frame rearrangements. Part of the clones is not present; checked against another copy, under half of the missing clones reflect an unresolved V gene, and the others are unexplained. For this sample there are roughly 130,000 clones; approximately 8.8% appear just once. The ten largest clones capture 5.5% of the sample. The source material was PBMCs. The receptor source for this set is a man aged 40-49 years in good health and CMV-seronegative.

The chain employs TRBV6-5 and TRBJ1-1; 7 bases fit TRBD1. Trimming took 9 bases from V and 6 from J; bases not matched to a gene: 4. The length of the CDR3 is 11 residues. Germline CDR1 reads MNHEY; CDR2 reads SVGAGI. The CDR3, as DNA: TGTGCCAGAAGAGGGGGCGCTGAAGCTTTCTTT. Translating gives CARRGGAEAFF.

About this clone: This sample includes further DNA sequences coding for the same CDR3. V and J are TRBV7-9 and TRBJ1-1; 7 bases line up with TRBD1. The CDR3 covers 14 residues. Germline V gene sequence: CDR1 SEHNR, CDR2 FQNEAQ (reference sequence). V shed 6 bases and J 3 bases; nucleotides not matched to a gene: 7. DNA for the CDR3: TGTGCCAGCAGACTGACAGGGTTGTACACTGAAGCTTTCTTT. Amino acid sequence: CASRLTGLYTEAFF.

This clone turned up a few times. The V call is TRBV7-9, the J call TRBJ2-1; D perhaps matches TRBD2 (7 bases). Germline-derived CDR1 and CDR2 are SEHNR and FQNEAQ (reference sequence). The CDR3 totals 15 residues. V was pared by 5 bases and J by 2 bases, with 13 bases between. The CDR3 here is CASSQKGGPYNEQFF. DNA for the CDR3: TGTGCCAGCAGCCAGAAGGGGGGGCCCTACAATGAGCAGTTCTTC.

The CDR3 nucleotides read TGTGACAGAAGCCCCCGACAGGGCTATGAGCAGTTCTTC. Translating it yields CDRSPRQGYEQFF. The chain joins TRBV9 to TRBJ2-1; 7 nucleotides align to TRBD1. The CDR3 loop spans 13 amino acids. CDR1 and CDR2 from the germline V gene are SGDLS and YYNGEE.

V usage is TRBV5-4 and J usage is TRBJ2-5; TRBD2 agrees at 7 bases. Looked up from germline, CDR1 is SGHNT and CDR2 is YYREEE (reference sequence). The trim removed 0 bases at V and 5 bases at J, leaving 7 bases unmatched. CDR3 length equals 15 residues. The DNA for the CDR3 is TGTGCCAGCAGCTTGGGGGCGGGGGTAGGGGAGACCCAGTACTTC. Protein: CASSLGAGVGETQYF. Drawing the rest from reference TRBV5-4 and TRBJ2-5, the complete variable domain is ETGVTQSPTHLIKTRGQQVTLRCSSQSGHNTVSWYQQALGQGPQFIFQYYREEENGRGNFPPRFSGLQFPNYSSELNVNALELDDSALYLCASSLGAGVGETQYFGPGTRLLVL.

There are a few counts of this clone. This rearrangement joins TRBV29-1 to TRBJ1-1; TRBD1 might be the D (5 bases). Germline lookup yields CDR1 SQVTM and CDR2 ANQGSEA. The CDR3 extends over 12 amino acids. V was clipped by 5 bases and J by 1 base, with 8 bases between them. The CDR3 DNA sequence: TGCAGCGTTCATACAGGGAACACTGAAGCTTTCTTT. Translated, it gives CSVHTGNTEAFF.

This clone was detected only a few times. The chain links TRBV7-3 to TRBJ2-2; 7 nucleotides line up with TRBD1. The CDR3 runs to 15 residues. CDR1 and CDR2 from the germline V gene are SGHTA and FQGTGA. V trimming: 5 bases; J trimming: 3 bases; junction bases outside the gene matches: 6. The CDR3 loop is CASSPTGQHTGELFF. The CDR3 nucleotides read TGTGCCAGCAGCCCCACGGGACAGCACACCGGGGAGCTGTTTTTT. The full variable domain, rest sourced from reference TRBV7-3 and TRBJ2-2, is GAGVSQTPSNKVTEKGKYVELRCDPISGHTALYWYRQSLGQGPEFLIYFQGTGAADDSGLPNDRFFAVRPEGSVSTLKIQRTERGDSAVYLCASSPTGQHTGELFFGEGSRLTVL.

This clone was seen a handful of times. The chain employs TRBV4-1 and TRBJ1-4; D is unresolved. V shed 1 base and J shed 5 bases, with 5 bases lying between them. CDR3 length: 13 amino acids. Germline V gene sequence: CDR1 MGHRA, CDR2 YSYEKL. CDR3 protein: CASSQVLNEKLFF. CDR3 nucleotides: TGCGCCAGCAGCCAAGTTCTGAATGAAAAACTGTTTTTT.

This clone was counted a few times. The J gene is TRBJ2-1, the V gene TRBV5-6; 14 nucleotides align to TRBD2. J gave up 10 bases and V 4 bases, and 7 bases lay outside the gene matches. This CDR3 region has 15 residues. Germline V lookup: CDR1 SGHDT, CDR2 YYEEEE. The CDR3 DNA reads as TGTGCCAGCAGCAATAGACTAGCGGGGGGGGAGGAGCAGTTCTTC. Translation gives CASSNRLAGGEEQFF.

J is TRBJ2-7 and V is TRBV5-1; TRBD1 matches at 7 bases. V shed 4 bases and J 2 bases; nucleotides not matched to a gene: 6. The germline gives CDR1 SGHRS, CDR2 YFSETQ. The CDR3 has 14 residues. CDR3 coding DNA: TGCGCCAGCAGCGCCTATGGGACAGCCTACGAGCAGTACTTC. Residues: CASSAYGTAYEQYF.

This clone was seen a few times. The J gene is TRBJ1-1, the V gene TRBV5-1; 8 positions agree with TRBD1. The J segment lost 5 bases and the V segment lost 4 bases, leaving 7 bases of the junction unmatched. Germline CDR1 is SGHRS and CDR2 is YFSETQ. The CDR3 is made up of 14 amino acids. The CDR3 region has the DNA TGCGCCAGCAGCATTACAGGGGGAAGTACTGAAGCTTTCTTT. It encodes CASSITGGSTEAFF. Drawing the rest from reference TRBV5-1 and TRBJ1-1, the complete variable domain is KAGVTQTPRYLIKTRGQQVTLSCSPISGHRSVSWYQQTPGQGLQFLFEYFSETQRNKGNFPGRFSGRQFSNSRSEMNVSTLELGDSALYLCASSITGGSTEAFFGQGTRLTVV.

This clone was counted between two and nine times. J is TRBJ1-1 and V is TRBV6-5; 9 bases are shared with TRBD1. Germline CDR1 and CDR2: MNHEY and SVGAGI. The CDR3 is 14 residues long. With V trimmed by 6 bases and J by 5 bases, 7 bases remained unmatched. CDR3 DNA sequence: TGTGCCAGCAGCCCCGACAGGGGGATAACTGAAGCTTTCTTT. It is translated as CASSPDRGITEAFF.

This chain links TRBV7-8 with TRBJ2-1; D possibly corresponds to TRBD2 (6 bases). CDR3 length: 16 residues. CDR1 SGHVS and CDR2 FQNEAQ come from the germline V gene. V was shortened by 0 bases and J by 5 bases, with 14 bases between the two germline ends. CDR3 coding DNA: TGTGCCAGCAGCTTAGCGCCCCGGGGGAGTAACAATGAGCAGTTCTTC. Its protein product is CASSLAPRGSNNEQFF. The full variable domain, with the rest looked up from reference TRBV7-8 and TRBJ2-1, is GAGVSQSPRYKVAKRGQDVALRCDPISGHVSLFWYQQALGQGPEFLTYFQNEAQLDKSGLPSDRFFAERPEGSVSTLKIQRTQQEDSAVYLCASSLAPRGSNNEQFFGPGTRLTVL.

This chain links TRBV7-9 with TRBJ1-1; 8 bases agree with TRBD1. The germline gives CDR1 SEHNR, CDR2 FQNEAQ (reference sequence). Trimming at V came to 4 bases and at J to 5 bases, leaving 9 bases not matched to a gene. CDR3 size: 15 residues. The CDR3 DNA reads as TGTGCCAGCAGCTCCGCGGGGCAGGGGGCTACTGAAGCTTTCTTT. Encoded protein: CASSSAGQGATEAFF.